This T cell receptor (beta chain) came from a study of T cell repertoires in cytomegalovirus infection. Turning to the study itself: Selected CMV epitopes included recently identified HLA-C-restricted ones as well as well-studied HLA-B-restricted ones.

A note on this clonotype: Its antigen is not known.

The study's findings and limits: Cumulative public TCR beta family frequency identified carriers of CMV plus the relevant HLA.

The trim removed 3 bases at V and 4 bases at J, leaving 11 bases unmatched. Germline lookup yields CDR1 SGDLS and CDR2 YYNGEE. The CDR3 sequence is 17 residues long. TCRdb itself ran the reads through MiXCR, one entry per CDR3 protein. The table has 450,000 to 550,000 distinct CDR3 sequences, about 42% seen once; the top ten hold 43%. The origin of this receptor is a human donor in good health (CMV status not recorded). Some clones in this sample may be carry-over from other donors' samples. The sequencing used cultured PBMCs, collected from culture after CMV antigen stimulation. This chain links TRBV9 with TRBJ1-2, with 11 bases aligning to TRBD1. The CDR3 spells CASSGMDRGPEGYGYTF. The CDR3 nucleotides read TGTGCCAGCAGCGGGATGGACAGGGGGCCGGAGGGCTATGGCTACACCTTC. The full variable domain, completed using reference TRBV9 and TRBJ1-2, is DSGVTQTPKHLITATGQRVTLRCSPRSGDLSVYWYQQSLDQGLQFLIQYYNGEERAKGNILERFSAQQFPDLHSELNLSSLELGDSALYFCASSGMDRGPEGYGYTFGSGTRLTVV.